One sample yielded the 20 T cell receptor beta chains listed below, sequenced in a study of blood T cell repertoires in COVID-19. Generated by immunoSEQ multiplex PCR, the TCRdb table keeps only in-frame clones and is missing some. The table lists roughly 110,000 clones, about three quarters of them singletons, with roughly 4.3% in the top ten. The specimen was peripheral blood. These receptors were collected from a man aged 65-85 years with acute or convalescent COVID-19.

The V call is TRBV9, the J call TRBJ1-6, with 10 bases fitting TRBD1. This CDR3 has 19 residues. J lost 6 bases, V lost 4 bases, and 16 bases had no gene match. CDR1 and CDR2 (germline): SGDLS, YYNGEE. The CDR3 region has the DNA TGTGCCAGCAGCCTACGAGATCAGACAGGGGGCTTTTCTAATTCACCCCTCCACTTT. Its translation: CASSLRDQTGGFSNSPLHF.

V gene TRBV9 combines with J gene TRBJ1-1, with 12 positions matching TRBD1. The length of the CDR3 is 14 residues. The J segment lost 5 bases and the V segment lost 2 bases, leaving 1 base of the junction unmatched. Germline-derived CDR1 and CDR2 are SGDLS and YYNGEE. The CDR3 bases are TGTGCCAGCAGCGTGGGACAGGGGGCTACTGAAGCTTTCTTT. This encodes CASSVGQGATEAFF.

The V call is TRBV5-6, the J call TRBJ2-5, with 9 bases identical to TRBD1. This CDR3 is built from 14 residues. Losses at the gene ends were 5 bases for V and 5 bases for J; bases not matched to a gene: 7. Germline assignment: CDR1 SGHDT and CDR2 YYEEEE. CDR3 in DNA: TGTGCCAGCAGAATAACAGGGGGCGGTGAGACCCAGTACTTC. Translated: CASRITGGGETQYF.

This clone was observed a single time. The genes are TRBV7-3 and TRBJ2-7; D possibly corresponds to TRBD2 (7 bases). In germline, CDR1 is SGHTA, CDR2 FQGTGA. The CDR3 sequence is 14 residues long. Trimming cost V 5 bases and J 3 bases, with 14 bases left between them. The CDR3, as DNA: TGTGCCAGCAGCCTGGACGGGGGGCGCTACGAGCAGTACTTC. This gives the protein CASSLDGGRYEQYF.

This chain uses TRBV6-5 with TRBJ2-2, with 12 bases fitting TRBD1. The CDR3 consists of 16 residues. The junction had 5 bases not matched to a gene; V was cut back by 4 bases and J by 5 bases. Germline V gene sequence: CDR1 MNHEY, CDR2 SVGAGI. CDR3 region: CASSSGTGGLTGELFF. Written as DNA, the CDR3 is TGTGCCAGCAGTTCCGGGACAGGGGGCCTGACCGGGGAGCTGTTTTTT.

The chain joins TRBV6-5 to TRBJ2-1, with 8 positions matching TRBD1. The ends lost 2 bases at V and 9 bases at J; junction bases unmatched: 9. The CDR3 runs to 15 residues. CDR1 is MNHEY, CDR2 SVGAGI, per germline. This CDR3 is CASSYPPAGGGEQFF. CDR3 in DNA: TGTGCCAGCAGTTACCCCCCGGCAGGGGGCGGTGAGCAGTTCTTC.

The chain joins TRBV4-3 to TRBJ1-2; 7 positions match TRBD1. Looked up from germline, CDR1 is LGHNA and CDR2 is YSLEER. The CDR3 is made up of 14 amino acids. V shed 3 bases, J shed 3 bases, and the junction held 4 bases outside the gene matches. In DNA form, the CDR3 reads TGCGCCAGCAGCCACCTAACAGGGGACTATGGCTACACCTTC. Protein product: CASSHLTGDYGYTF.

In this sample, this clone turned up a few times. The J gene is TRBJ1-1, the V gene TRBV6-5; D gene ambiguous. The V gene lost 0 bases and the J gene lost 10 bases, with 12 bases spanning the gap. Germline values: CDR1 MNHEY, CDR2 SVGAGI. CDR3 length: 13 amino acids. The CDR3 region has the DNA TGTGCCAGCAGTTACTCGATCGTGGAGGGAGCTTTCTTT. This encodes CASSYSIVEGAFF.

The rearrangement links TRBV12-5 to TRBJ1-1; D is uncertain. Germline loops: CDR1 LGHNT, CDR2 FRNRAP. There are 13 residues in the CDR3. V was shortened by 2 bases and J by 3 bases, with 7 bases between the two germline ends. As DNA, the CDR3 is TGTGCTAGTGGTTTGAATCCGGACACTGAAGCTTTCTTT. It specifies CASGLNPDTEAFF.

This clone was found once. CDR3 loop: CASNPGGTNEKLFF. The CDR3 coding sequence is TGTGCCAGCAACCCGGGGGGCACTAATGAAAAACTGTTTTTT. The rearrangement uses TRBV25-1 and TRBJ1-4; TRBD1 might be the D (6 bases). The CDR3 sequence is 14 residues long. V was trimmed by 7 bases and J by 2 bases, leaving 11 bases between them. CDR1 is MGHDK, CDR2 SYGVNS, per germline.

This clone was seen a single time. The gene calls are TRBV12-5 and TRBJ2-1, with 8 nucleotides matching TRBD2. The trim removed 3 bases at V and 3 bases at J, leaving 4 bases unmatched. Germline V gives CDR1 LGHNT, CDR2 FRNRAP. The CDR3 length is 15 residues. The CDR3 spells CASGFLAGLYNEQFF. The CDR3 DNA sequence: TGTGCTAGTGGTTTTTTAGCGGGGCTCTACAATGAGCAGTTCTTC.

V gene TRBV10-3 combines with J gene TRBJ2-3; D gene ambiguous. The CDR3 runs 17 residues. The V end was cut by 0 bases, the J end by 5 bases, with 18 bases between. Per the germline V gene, CDR1 is ENHRY and CDR2 is SYGVKD. For the CDR3, the DNA is TGTGCCATCAGTGAGTCGACGCGGAGCGCCGTGGGAGATACGCAGTATTTT. Translation gives CAISESTRSAVGDTQYF.

V usage is TRBV27 and J usage is TRBJ1-2; 8 bases fit TRBD1. Germline trimming cut 6 bases from V and 6 bases from J; bases unmatched to any gene: 12. Germline assignment: CDR1 MNHEY and CDR2 SMNVEV (reference sequence). The CDR3 has 15 amino acids. CDR3 coding DNA: TGTGCCAGCAGCCTTTCGGACAGGGCTTTTGATGGCTACACCTTC. Its protein is CASSLSDRAFDGYTF.

This clone was seen only once. In DNA, the CDR3 is TGTGCCAGCAGCCGCAAAACAGACACTGAAGCTTTCTTT. It specifies CASSRKTDTEAFF. The chain uses TRBV5-5 and TRBJ1-1, with D uncertain. Trimming stripped 4 bases from V and 3 bases from J, with 10 bases between. Germline loops: CDR1 SGHKS, CDR2 YYEKEE (reference sequence). The CDR3 is 13 amino acids.

The chain links TRBV11-3 to TRBJ2-2, with 8 bases identical to TRBD2. This CDR3 spans 17 amino acids. Trimming cost V 4 bases and J 1 base; bases outside gene matches: 8. Germline CDR1 reads SGHNT; CDR2 reads YENEEA. CDR3 sequence: CASSSLGTSRNTGELFF. CDR3 DNA: TGTGCCAGCAGCTCCCTCGGGACTAGTCGGAACACCGGGGAGCTGTTTTTT.

CDR3 DNA: TGCAGCGTTGGTAGCGGGTTTGGGAGAAACATTCAGTACTTC. Translating gives CSVGSGFGRNIQYF. V is TRBV29-1 and J is TRBJ2-4, with 7 bases matching TRBD2. The CDR3 is 14 residues long. CDR1 is SQVTM and CDR2 is ANQGSEA in the germline V gene. The J segment lost 6 bases and the V segment lost 4 bases, leaving 9 bases of the junction unmatched.

For the CDR3, the DNA is TGTGCCAGCAGTGAAGCGCCCTGGGGGGGCGTCGATGAGCAGTTCTTC. Translating it yields CASSEAPWGGVDEQFF. The chain uses TRBV6-1 and TRBJ2-1, with a tentative D call TRBD2 (7 bases). The germline V gene has CDR1 MNHNS and CDR2 SASEGT. This CDR3 has 16 residues. Trimming took 0 bases from V and 8 from J, leaving 17 bases between them.

The chain uses TRBV5-1 and TRBJ1-1, with TRBD1 matching over 7 bases. The V gene's germline CDR1 is SGHRS and CDR2 YFSETQ. Trimming took 0 bases from V and 5 from J; bases not matched to a gene: 7. The CDR3 extends over 15 amino acids. In DNA, the CDR3 is TGCGCCAGCAGCTTGGCCTTAAACAGGGGTACTGAAGCTTTCTTT. Encoded protein: CASSLALNRGTEAFF. Using reference TRBV5-1 and TRBJ1-1 for the parts outside the CDR3, the full variable domain is KAGVTQTPRYLIKTRGQQVTLSCSPISGHRSVSWYQQTPGQGLQFLFEYFSETQRNKGNFPGRFSGRQFSNSRSEMNVSTLELGDSALYLCASSLALNRGTEAFFGQGTRLTVV.

CDR3 nucleotides: TGCGCCAGCAGCTTGGCTCCTAGCGGGGGGTCCTCGGACACCGGGGAGCTGTTTTTT. Protein: CASSLAPSGGSSDTGELFF. The rearrangement links TRBV5-1 to TRBJ2-2; 11 nucleotides agree with TRBD2. Germline V gives CDR1 SGHRS, CDR2 YFSETQ. V was clipped by 0 bases and J by 3 bases; unmatched bases: 10. This CDR3 is 19 amino acids long.

The chain recombines TRBV6-5 with TRBJ2-2; TRBD2 is a possible D gene (5 bases). With 5 bases removed from V and 7 bases from J, the gap between germline ends came to 8 bases. Germline values: CDR1 MNHEY, CDR2 SVGAGI. The CDR3 is 12 residues long. The DNA of the CDR3 is TGTGCCAGCAGTCGGGATCTCGGGGAGCTGTTTTTT. Its translation is CASSRDLGELFF.